The rows below give T cell receptor beta chains drawn from one sample of a study of T cells in Graves' hyperthyroidism and ophthalmopathy. One entry per CDR3 protein results from TCRdb running MiXCR on the multiplex PCR reads. The sample lists roughly 600,000 distinct CDR3 sequences; roughly 15% were seen once. The sequenced material came from blood. All receptors derive from a woman aged 50 to 60 with Graves' ophthalmopathy. The CDR3 runs from the conserved cysteine through the conserved F or W.

J: TRBJ2-1
V: TRBV18
CDR3: CASSPYSHSYNEQFF

J: TRBJ1-2
V: TRBV4-1
CDR3: CASSQLSRDYGYTF

J: TRBJ2-3
V: TRBV19
CDR3: CASTPLGESTDTQYF

J: TRBJ2-1
V: TRBV29-1
CDR3: CSAKRGLAGVSYNEQFF

J: TRBJ2-1
V: TRBV7-6
CDR3: CASSLVGTGLNEQFF

J: TRBJ1-1
V: TRBV18
CDR3: CASSPPGQGGTEAFF

J: TRBJ1-1
V: TRBV11-2
CDR3: CASNKIRGGSNEAFF

J: TRBJ1-6
V: TRBV19
CDR3: CASSDRGSKNSPLHF

J: TRBJ1-5
V: TRBV6-1
CDR3: CASSTNENQPQHF

J: TRBJ2-1
V: TRBV27
CDR3: CASSPTSGSPYNEQFF

J: TRBJ1-4
V: TRBV4-3
CDR3: CASSQDGGGAGEKLFF

J: TRBJ2-1
V: TRBV5-8
CDR3: CASSQGGLAGPSNEQFF

J: TRBJ1-3
V: TRBV19
CDR3: CASSMPNSGNTIYF

J: TRBJ1-2
V: TRBV20-1
CDR3: CSARGTGRNGYTF

J: TRBJ1-2
V: TRBV7-2
CDR3: CASSFSDYGYTF

J: TRBJ2-7
V: TRBV15
CDR3: CATSREPSGSYEQYF

J: TRBJ2-1
V: TRBV6-1
CDR3: CASSERPPIYNEQFF

J: TRBJ1-6
V: TRBV5-6
CDR3: CASSPNRDNSPLHF

J: TRBJ2-7
V: TRBV7-6
CDR3: CASSNGQGFDYEQYF

J: TRBJ1-1
V: TRBV10-3
CDR3: CAIRVGQGAAEAFF